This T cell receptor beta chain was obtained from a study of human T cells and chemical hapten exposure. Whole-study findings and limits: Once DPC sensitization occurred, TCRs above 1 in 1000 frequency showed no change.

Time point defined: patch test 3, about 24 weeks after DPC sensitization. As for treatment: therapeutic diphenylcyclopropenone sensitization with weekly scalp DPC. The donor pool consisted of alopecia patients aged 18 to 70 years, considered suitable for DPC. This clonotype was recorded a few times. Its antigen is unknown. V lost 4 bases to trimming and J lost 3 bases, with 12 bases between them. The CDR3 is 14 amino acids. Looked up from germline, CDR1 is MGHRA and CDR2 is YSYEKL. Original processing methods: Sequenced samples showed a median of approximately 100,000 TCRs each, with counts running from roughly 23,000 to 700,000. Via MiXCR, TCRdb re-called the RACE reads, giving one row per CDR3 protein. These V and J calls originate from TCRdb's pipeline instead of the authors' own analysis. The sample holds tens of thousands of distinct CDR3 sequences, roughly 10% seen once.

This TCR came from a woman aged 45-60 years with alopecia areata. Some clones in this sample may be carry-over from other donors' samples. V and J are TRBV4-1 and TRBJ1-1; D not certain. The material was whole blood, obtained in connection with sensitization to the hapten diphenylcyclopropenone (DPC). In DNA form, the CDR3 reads TGCGCCAGCAGCCTAAAGGCCGGGTACACTGAAGCTTTCTTT. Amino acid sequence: CASSLKAGYTEAFF.